This T cell receptor (beta chain) stems from a study of Graves' ophthalmopathy and Graves' hyperthyroidism. Whole-study results and caveats: Clonotypes were expanded in thyroid at above 0.001 frequency, and most also appeared in blood.

RNA transcripts were the template, and TCR beta CDR3 regions were amplified from them. Second-round multiplex PCR came after first-round RT-PCR with HTBI primers. A single record per CDR3 protein comes from TCRdb applying MiXCR to the multiplex PCR reads. The sample lists 350,000 to 400,000 distinct CDR3 sequences; about 18% were seen once. This CDR3 has 16 residues. Germline V gene data show CDR1 as KGHDR and CDR2 as SFDVKD. Trimming at V came to 5 bases and at J to 0 bases, leaving 7 bases not matched to a gene. Active ophthalmopathy (CAS at least 3, NOSPECS at least 4), lasting under 3 months. In this cohort, patients with other autoimmune diseases, uncontrolled infections, pregnancy or lactation were excluded. PBMCs were density-gradient isolated from roughly 10 ml fresh blood. This clonotype was observed many times. Antigen: not known.

The V and J genes are TRBV24-1 and TRBJ2-5, with 8 bases fitting TRBD1. Sequenced: peripheral blood. This TCR was sampled from a woman aged 18-30 years with Graves' ophthalmopathy. The CDR3 coding sequence is TGTGCCACCAGTGGTACGACAGGGGAGAACCAAGAGACCCAGTACTTC. It codes for CATSGTTGENQETQYF.